The 25 T cell receptor beta chains listed next were all sequenced from one sample in a study of T-cell reconstitution after alpha-beta-depleted transplantation in children. Unique molecular identifiers were incorporated into the prepared TCRbeta library. Using its own MiXCR run on the PCR reads, TCRdb lists one record per CDR3 protein. Seen here are a few hundred thousand distinct CDR3 sequences, 10% observed once, and the top ten hold under 3%. Sequenced material: PBMCs from the stem cell graft donor, taken from the stem cell graft. The receptor source for this set is a human donor who donated a stem cell graft to a child with acute lymphoblastic leukemia.

The rearrangement links TRBV28 to TRBJ1-2; TRBD1 matches 8 bases. The CDR3 is 13 residues long. Germline values: CDR1 MDHEN, CDR2 SYDVKM. With 4 bases clipped from V and 4 bases from J, the junction kept 2 bases outside the gene matches. DNA of the CDR3: TGTGCCAGCAGTTCGGGACAGGCCTATGGCTACACCTTC. Encoded protein: CASSSGQAYGYTF.

The sample holds one count of this clonotype. The rearrangement links TRBV19 to TRBJ2-1; D is possibly TRBD1 (5 bases). Germline values: CDR1 LNHDA, CDR2 SQIVND (reference sequence). Trimming shortened V by 4 bases and J by 7 bases, and 14 bases separated the two germline ends. This CDR3 has 14 residues. The CDR3 DNA reads TGTGCCAGTAGTAGAGCCCTCTCAGGGAATGAGCAGTTCTTC. Translated, it gives CASSRALSGNEQFF.

This clonotype was recorded at least ten times. V and J are TRBV20-1 and TRBJ2-5; 11 positions match TRBD2. V shed 1 base, J shed 4 bases, and the junction held 8 bases outside the gene matches. The germline CDR1 and CDR2 sequences are DFQATT and SNEGSKA (reference sequence). The CDR3 consists of 16 residues. The CDR3 DNA sequence: TGCAGTGCTAGAGGGCAACTAGCGGGAGATATAGAGACCCAGTACTTC. The encoded protein is CSARGQLAGDIETQYF.

Points on this clonotype: A read error may be the cause here, since a much bigger clone is one base away. This chain uses TRBV7-8 with TRBJ2-3, with TRBD2 matching 10 bases. From germline, CDR1 is SGHVS and CDR2 FQNEAQ. This CDR3 has 13 amino acids. The CDR3: CAGSLAGGGTQYF. CDR3 coding DNA: TGTGCCGGCAGCTTAGCGGGAGGAGGGACGCAGTATTTT.

This clonotype was seen more than once but under ten times. The gene calls are TRBV11-2 and TRBJ2-4, with 7 bases fitting TRBD2. This CDR3 region has 13 residues. CDR1 and CDR2 from the germline V gene are SGHAT and FQNNGV. V dropped 5 bases and J dropped 4; count of bases not matched to a gene: 2. CDR3 in amino acids: CASSAGLKNIQYF. CDR3 DNA: TGTGCCAGCAGCGCGGGACTAAAAAACATTCAGTACTTC.

The gene calls are TRBV12-3 or TRBV12-4 and TRBJ2-5; D ambiguous. The V gene lost 5 bases and the J gene lost 5 bases, with 9 bases spanning the gap. The CDR3 runs to 12 residues. Here the CDR3 DNA reads TGTGCCAGCAGTCCCTTATCCGAGACCCAGTACTTC. Translating it yields CASSPLSETQYF.

This clonotype occurred a few times. This chain connects TRBV7-9 to TRBJ1-2; no reliable D call. The CDR3 is made up of 14 amino acids. V was cut by 7 bases and J by 1 base, with 13 bases left in between. Germline assignment: CDR1 SEHNR and CDR2 FQNEAQ (reference sequence). For the CDR3, the DNA is TGTGCCAGCACCCTTCTCGAGGATAACTATGGCTACACCTTC. This translates into CASTLLEDNYGYTF.

The rearrangement links TRBV3-1 to TRBJ2-1, with 7 bases lining up with TRBD2. The CDR3 has 18 amino acids. Germline lookup yields CDR1 LGHDT and CDR2 YNNKEL (reference sequence). After removal of 0 bases from V and 4 bases from J, the junction contained 12 bases not matched to a gene. The CDR3 loop reads CASSQDIFSAGVYNEQFF. CDR3 bases: TGTGCCAGCAGCCAAGATATCTTTTCGGCGGGAGTATACAATGAGCAGTTCTTC.

CDR3 sequence (DNA): TGCAGTGCTAGAGATGGGAGGGTCAATGAGCAGTTCTTC. This sequence encodes CSARDGRVNEQFF. The chain recombines TRBV20-1 with TRBJ2-1, with 7 bases lining up with TRBD2. This CDR3 comprises 13 residues. V dropped 0 bases and J dropped 6; count of bases not matched to a gene: 2. Germline CDR1 DFQATT, CDR2 SNEGSKA (reference sequence).

The chain carries TRBV18 and TRBJ2-3, with no clear D. CDR3 length: 19 amino acids. Germline V CDR1 and CDR2: KGHSH, LQKENI. Trimming left V 0 bases short and J 0 bases short, with 19 bases between. DNA for the CDR3: TGTGCCAGCTCACCACCGACGTCGCAGGCCGGCGTAAGCACAGATACGCAGTATTTT. It is translated as CASSPPTSQAGVSTDTQYF. Based on the CDR3 plus reference TRBV18 and TRBJ2-3, the full variable domain is NAGVMQNPRHLVRRRGQEARLRCSPMKGHSHVYWYRQLPEEGLKFMVYLQKENIIDESGMPKERFSAEFPKEGPSILRIQQVVRGDSAAYFCASSPPTSQAGVSTDTQYFGPGTRLTVL.

This chain joins TRBV25-1 and TRBJ2-7; 9 positions agree with TRBD1. The J segment lost 5 bases and the V segment lost 3 bases, leaving 11 bases of the junction unmatched. Germline CDR1 is MGHDK and CDR2 is SYGVNS. The CDR3 covers 16 residues. The CDR3 spells CASSEGLRDRAHEQYF. The CDR3 region has the DNA TGTGCCAGCAGTGAGGGCTTAAGGGACAGGGCCCACGAGCAGTACTTC.

This clonotype was detected only a few times. The chain uses TRBV10-1 and TRBJ2-3, with 9 bases that match TRBD2. V lost 4 bases, J lost 2 bases, and 4 bases stayed unmatched. CDR1 and CDR2 (germline): WNHNN, SYGVQD (reference sequence). The CDR3 extends over 15 amino acids. CDR3 sequence: CASSGSGRPTDTQYF. CDR3 coding DNA: TGCGCCAGCAGTGGTAGCGGGAGACCCACAGATACGCAGTATTTT.

This clonotype was counted only a few times. The J gene is TRBJ2-1, the V gene TRBV20-1; D is uncertain. The V end was cut by 0 bases, the J end by 8 bases, with 11 bases between. This CDR3 contains 13 residues. CDR1 is DFQATT, CDR2 SNEGSKA, per germline (reference sequence). The DNA for the CDR3 is TGCAGTGCTAGAGATCCCGTTGGCGATGAGCAGTTCTTC. Residues: CSARDPVGDEQFF.

This chain connects TRBV7-2 to TRBJ2-1, with TRBD2 matching over 13 bases. Per the germline V gene, CDR1 is SGHTA and CDR2 is FQGNSA. With V trimmed by 5 bases and J by 9 bases, 10 bases remained unmatched. The CDR3 spans 16 residues. In nucleotides, the CDR3 is TGTGCCAGCAGCGTAAAACTAGCGGGAGGGCTCGCTGAGCAGTTCTTC. This encodes CASSVKLAGGLAEQFF. Using reference TRBV7-2 and TRBJ2-1 for the parts outside the CDR3, the full variable domain is GAGVSQSPSNKVTEKGKDVELRCDPISGHTALYWYRQSLGQGLEFLIYFQGNSAPDKSGLPSDRFSAERTGGSVSTLTIQRTQQEDSAVYLCASSVKLAGGLAEQFFGPGTRLTVL.

This clonotype came up many times. The chain links TRBV29-1 to TRBJ2-1; 9 nucleotides line up with TRBD2. The CDR3 is 15 residues long. Germline V lookup: CDR1 SQVTM, CDR2 ANQGSEA. With 3 bases clipped from V and 11 bases from J, the junction kept 14 bases outside the gene matches. CDR3 amino acids: CSVDHMTSGNPKQFF. The DNA of the CDR3 is TGCAGCGTTGACCACATGACTAGCGGCAATCCTAAGCAGTTCTTC.

The chain joins TRBV12-3 or TRBV12-4 to TRBJ2-1; no firm D call. The CDR3 spans 11 residues. V lost 1 base to trimming and J lost 15 bases, with 10 bases between them. The CDR3 nucleotides read TGTGCCAGCAGTTTAGGAAGAGTACCGTTCTTC. As protein: CASSLGRVPFF.

This clonotype was counted a few times. The chain employs TRBV12-3 or TRBV12-4 and TRBJ2-7, with TRBD2 matching 7 bases. With V trimmed by 4 bases and J by 4 bases, 4 bases remained unmatched. CDR3 size: 13 residues. The CDR3 spells CASSSRERYEQYF. The CDR3 DNA is TGTGCCAGCAGTTCGCGGGAGCGGTACGAGCAGTACTTC.

A few counts support this clonotype. This rearrangement joins TRBV20-1 to TRBJ1-6, with D possibly being TRBD1 (5 bases). Germline-derived CDR1 and CDR2 are DFQATT and SNEGSKA (reference sequence). CDR3 size: 15 residues. Trimming removed 6 bases at V and 0 bases at J, with 12 bases between. The CDR3, as DNA: TGCAGTGCCCAACAGGAGAGCTCCTATAATTCACCCCTCCACTTT. This gives the protein CSAQQESSYNSPLHF.

A word on this clonotype: The DNA is omitted, as the CDR3 cannot be located on it reliably, and the CDR3 follows TCRdb's listing. The chain's CDR3 is CSASTGTVAVPQHF. V and J are TRBV20-1 and TRBJ1-5. Termini included, the CDR3 measures 14 amino acids. Germline V gives CDR1 DFQATT, CDR2 SNEGSKA (reference sequence).

The V and J genes are TRBV5-1 and TRBJ2-7; 11 bases map to TRBD2. After removal of 0 bases from V and 6 bases from J, the junction contained 5 bases not matched to a gene. Looked up from germline, CDR1 is SGHRS and CDR2 is YFSETQ. The CDR3 runs 15 residues. As DNA, the CDR3 is TGCGCCAGCAGCTTGGAAGCTAGCGGGAGGACCGAGCAGTACTTC. This gives the protein CASSLEASGRTEQYF.

CDR3 amino acids: CASSSNRGPGNTIYF. Here the CDR3 DNA reads TGCGCCAGCAGCTCCAACAGGGGGCCTGGAAACACCATATATTTT. The V gene is TRBV5-1, the J gene TRBJ1-3; 9 bases agree with TRBD1. CDR3 length: 15 amino acids. Looked up from germline, CDR1 is SGHRS and CDR2 is YFSETQ. V lost 3 bases, J lost 2 bases, and 3 bases stayed unmatched.

This rearrangement joins TRBV20-1 to TRBJ1-1, with D possibly TRBD1 on 6 matching bases. This CDR3 has 12 residues. V lost 7 bases and J lost 4, with 13 bases in between. Per germline, CDR1 DFQATT and CDR2 SNEGSKA (reference sequence). The CDR3 nucleotides read TGCAGTGTTAGGGGGGGGACCACTGAAGCTTTCTTT. Protein product: CSVRGGTTEAFF.

This clonotype came up a few times. The chain employs TRBV29-1 and TRBJ2-7; TRBD1 aligns across 10 bases. This CDR3 is 15 amino acids long. Germline V gives CDR1 SQVTM, CDR2 ANQGSEA. V lost 3 bases to trimming and J lost 4 bases; unmatched junction nucleotides: 9. CDR3 sequence (DNA): TGCAGCGTTGATGGGGTCGGGACAGGGGTTTACGAGCAGTACTTC. It specifies CSVDGVGTGVYEQYF.

This clonotype appeared many times. The chain joins TRBV15 to TRBJ2-5; D gene ambiguous. Per germline, CDR1 LNHNV and CDR2 YYDKDF (reference sequence). The CDR3 runs 14 residues. Trimming cost V 2 bases and J 1 base, with 8 bases left between them. The CDR3: CATSRYGAQETQYF. Written as DNA, the CDR3 is TGTGCCACCAGCAGATATGGAGCCCAAGAGACCCAGTACTTC.

This clonotype was observed a handful of times. V and J are TRBV5-1 and TRBJ2-5; D is undetermined. This CDR3 has 15 amino acids. Germline V CDR1 and CDR2: SGHRS, YFSETQ. V shed 4 bases and J shed 4 bases, with 17 bases lying between them. The CDR3, as DNA: TGCGCCAGCAGCCCCACAACGGGCGGATCAGAGACCCAGTACTTC. This encodes CASSPTTGGSETQYF.